What follows are 20 T cell receptor beta chains derived from one specimen sequenced in a study of T cell responses to AZD1222 COVID-19 vaccine. Sequencing used immunoSEQ multiplex PCR; TCRdb keeps in-frame clones, though not all of them. The sample lists 180,000 or so clones; around 94% were seen once. Sequenced material: peripheral blood, taken on day 0 of AZD1222 vaccination. The source is an adult in good health.

The gene calls are TRBV19 and TRBJ2-3; 7 bases map to TRBD1. With 5 bases clipped from V and 2 bases from J, the junction kept 4 bases outside the gene matches. The CDR3 covers 14 residues. Germline CDR1 LNHDA, CDR2 SQIVND (reference sequence). CDR3 loop: CASSFTGATDTQYF. In DNA form, the CDR3 reads TGTGCCAGTAGTTTTACAGGGGCCACAGATACGCAGTATTTT.

The rearrangement links TRBV5-1 to TRBJ2-3; the match to TRBD2 covers 7 bases. Trimming removed 0 bases from V and 5 bases from J; junction bases left unmatched: 6. The CDR3 runs to 15 residues. Per the germline V gene, CDR1 is SGHRS and CDR2 is YFSETQ. CDR3 sequence: CASSLAVAGVDTQYF. CDR3 nucleotide sequence: TGCGCCAGCAGCTTGGCCGTGGCGGGAGTAGATACGCAGTATTTT. Using reference TRBV5-1 and TRBJ2-3 for the parts outside the CDR3, the full variable domain is KAGVTQTPRYLIKTRGQQVTLSCSPISGHRSVSWYQQTPGQGLQFLFEYFSETQRNKGNFPGRFSGRQFSNSRSEMNVSTLELGDSALYLCASSLAVAGVDTQYFGPGTRLTVL.

The gene calls are TRBV7-9 and TRBJ1-5; no definite D call. Between the trimmed V and J ends, which lost 4 bases and 0 bases, there was a span of 10 bases. Germline loops: CDR1 SEHNR, CDR2 FQNEAQ (reference sequence). The CDR3 length is 15 residues. The CDR3 spells CASSSTENSNQPQHF. CDR3 nucleotide sequence: TGTGCCAGCAGCTCAACAGAGAATAGCAATCAGCCCCAGCATTTT.

The sample holds one count of this clone. The chain is built from TRBV19 and TRBJ2-2; D may correspond to TRBD1 or TRBD2 (5 bases each). Between the trimmed V and J ends, which lost 0 bases and 4 bases, there was a span of 15 bases. Germline V gene data show CDR1 as LNHDA and CDR2 as SQIVND (reference sequence). The CDR3 has 17 amino acids. The CDR3 is CASSIEGPGRSTGELFF. The DNA for the CDR3 is TGTGCCAGTAGTATAGAGGGACCCGGACGTAGCACCGGGGAGCTGTTTTTT.

The rearrangement uses TRBV5-6 and TRBJ2-1; tentative D call: TRBD2 (5 bases). The length of the CDR3 is 16 residues. The V end lost 0 bases, the J end lost 0 bases, and 10 bases lay between the germline ends. Germline V CDR1 and CDR2: SGHDT, YYEEEE. CDR3 DNA: TGTGCCAGCAGCTTGGCTGCGGGCCTCTCCTACAATGAGCAGTTCTTC. Translation: CASSLAAGLSYNEQFF.

There are a few counts of this clone. The chain uses TRBV19 and TRBJ1-2, with 8 bases fitting TRBD1. The CDR3 has 13 amino acids. V dropped 11 bases and J dropped 11; count of bases not matched to a gene: 16. Germline V gene lookup returns CDR1 LNHDA and CDR2 SQIVND (reference sequence). CDR3: CASRTDRAVGYTF. The CDR3 region has the DNA TGTGCCTCCAGAACGGACAGGGCGGTTGGGTACACCTTC.

This clone occurred a few times. The chain uses TRBV30 and TRBJ1-5, with no clear D. V was trimmed by 0 bases and J by 3 bases, leaving 6 bases between them. This CDR3 contains 13 residues. Germline CDR1 is GTSNPN and CDR2 is SVGIG (reference sequence). CDR3 protein: CAWSVTANQPQHF. In nucleotides, the CDR3 is TGTGCCTGGAGTGTAACTGCCAATCAGCCCCAGCATTTT.

This clone was seen a single time. The gene calls are TRBV5-1 and TRBJ2-1, with a weak D call TRBD2 (5 bases). CDR1 is SGHRS and CDR2 is YFSETQ in the germline V gene. CDR3 length: 14 amino acids. V gave up 0 bases and J gave up 6 bases, with 10 bases separating them. The CDR3 region has the DNA TGCGCCAGCAGCTTGGGAGCGGCCCCCAATGAGCAGTTCTTC. This encodes CASSLGAAPNEQFF. The variable domain in full, with the rest retrieved from reference TRBV5-1 and TRBJ2-1, is KAGVTQTPRYLIKTRGQQVTLSCSPISGHRSVSWYQQTPGQGLQFLFEYFSETQRNKGNFPGRFSGRQFSNSRSEMNVSTLELGDSALYLCASSLGAAPNEQFFGPGTRLTVL.

This chain joins TRBV2 and TRBJ1-2; 8 nucleotides line up with TRBD1. The germline gives CDR1 SNHLY, CDR2 FYNNEI. The CDR3 is 15 residues long. J gave up 5 bases and V 6 bases, and 11 bases lay outside the gene matches. The CDR3 DNA reads TGTGCCAGCAGGGATAGGACAGGGTACCGATATGGCTACACCTTC. It codes for CASRDRTGYRYGYTF.

A note on this clone: The same CDR3 is also encoded by other DNA sequences in this sample. This chain connects TRBV6-4 to TRBJ2-1; either TRBD1 or TRBD2 may fit D (6 bases each). The CDR3 extends over 15 amino acids. V was trimmed by 0 bases and J by 7 bases, leaving 13 bases between them. CDR1 and CDR2 from the germline V gene are MRHNA and SNTAGT. The CDR3 is CASSDSKGGGNEQFF. The CDR3 DNA reads as TGTGCCAGCAGTGACTCGAAGGGGGGCGGAAATGAGCAGTTCTTC.

The chain carries TRBV5-4 and TRBJ1-6; 7 bases line up with TRBD1. This CDR3 region has 15 residues. V shed 0 bases and J 8 bases; nucleotides not matched to a gene: 5. The germline V gene encodes CDR1 SGHNT and CDR2 YYREEE (reference sequence). The CDR3 bases are TGTGCCAGCAGCTTGGCTGACAGGGAGTATTCACCCCTCCACTTT. Encoded protein: CASSLADREYSPLHF. Full variable domain (remainder filled in from reference TRBV5-4 and TRBJ1-6): ETGVTQSPTHLIKTRGQQVTLRCSSQSGHNTVSWYQQALGQGPQFIFQYYREEENGRGNFPPRFSGLQFPNYSSELNVNALELDDSALYLCASSLADREYSPLHFGNGTRLTVT.

This chain joins TRBV18 and TRBJ2-2; a weak D match, TRBD1 (6 bases). V lost 4 bases to trimming and J lost 0 bases, with 9 bases between them. The CDR3 loop spans 15 amino acids. The germline CDR1 and CDR2 sequences are KGHSH and LQKENI. CDR3 protein: CASSLTGPNTGELFF. CDR3 nucleotide sequence: TGTGCCAGCTCACTGACAGGACCGAACACCGGGGAGCTGTTTTTT.

This chain uses TRBV27 with TRBJ1-4; a weak D match, TRBD1 (5 bases). Germline CDR1 MNHEY, CDR2 SMNVEV (reference sequence). The CDR3 loop spans 14 amino acids. V was pared by 5 bases and J by 8 bases, with 15 bases between. CDR3 amino acids: CASSIHGAKEKLFF. CDR3 DNA sequence: TGTGCCAGCAGTATTCACGGGGCAAAGGAAAAACTGTTTTTT. Variable domain in full (rest from reference TRBV27 and TRBJ1-4): EAQVTQNPRYLITVTGKKLTVTCSQNMNHEYMSWYRQDPGLGLRQIYYSMNVEVTDKGDVPEGYKVSRKEKRNFPLILESPSPNQTSLYFCASSIHGAKEKLFFGSGTQLSVL.

The chain uses TRBV5-1 and TRBJ1-3; D uncertain. The CDR3 totals 15 residues. CDR1 and CDR2 from the germline V gene are SGHRS and YFSETQ. Trimming removed 0 bases at V and 1 base at J, with 8 bases between. The CDR3 reads CASSLGSGSGNTIYF. The DNA of the CDR3 is TGCGCCAGCAGCTTGGGATCCGGATCTGGAAACACCATATATTTT.

The chain combines TRBV29-1 with TRBJ2-7, with 7 positions matching TRBD2. Trimming at V came to 2 bases and at J to 0 bases, leaving 4 bases not matched to a gene. The CDR3 length is 14 residues. Germline V CDR1 and CDR2: SQVTM, ANQGSEA. Here the CDR3 DNA reads TGCAGCGTTGAACTCGGGAGGAGCTCCTACGAGCAGTACTTC. Protein product: CSVELGRSSYEQYF.

This chain uses TRBV27 with TRBJ1-6; TRBD1 is a possible D gene (6 bases). Trimming stripped 6 bases from V and 2 bases from J, with 8 bases between. The germline gives CDR1 MNHEY, CDR2 SMNVEV (reference sequence). The CDR3 runs 14 residues. In DNA form, the CDR3 reads TGTGCCAGCAGACAGGGACCCTATAATTCACCCCTCCACTTT. It yields the protein CASRQGPYNSPLHF.

The table lists this clone with a few counts. The CDR3 nucleotides are TGTGCCAGCAGAGCGACAGGGGAGACAGGGGAGCTGTTTTTT. This gives the protein CASRATGETGELFF. The chain uses TRBV6-4 and TRBJ2-2; TRBD1 aligns across 8 bases. The germline gives CDR1 MRHNA, CDR2 SNTAGT. The CDR3 is 14 residues long. The J segment lost 8 bases and the V segment lost 6 bases, leaving 8 bases of the junction unmatched.

The chain recombines TRBV15 with TRBJ1-2, with D unclear. V lost 0 bases to trimming and J lost 2 bases, with 7 bases between them. This CDR3 has 14 amino acids. Germline CDR1 is LNHNV and CDR2 is YYDKDF (reference sequence). The CDR3 coding sequence is TGTGCCACCAGCAGAGATGGGGTAAACTATGGCTACACCTTC. Amino acids: CATSRDGVNYGYTF.

V usage is TRBV5-8 and J usage is TRBJ1-1, with D possibly being TRBD1 (5 bases). This CDR3 has 14 residues. Per the germline V gene, CDR1 is SGHTS and CDR2 is YDEGEE. Trimming took 2 bases from V and 0 from J, leaving 8 bases between them. CDR3 loop: CASSFDRVNTEAFF. CDR3 nucleotide sequence: TGTGCCAGCAGCTTCGACAGAGTGAACACTGAAGCTTTCTTT.

V is TRBV27 and J is TRBJ1-2; D is undetermined. Between the trimmed V and J ends, which lost 5 bases and 2 bases, there was a span of 9 bases. This CDR3 has 13 amino acids. Per germline, CDR1 MNHEY and CDR2 SMNVEV (reference sequence). The CDR3 region is CASSHTPNYGYTF. The CDR3 region has the DNA TGTGCCAGCAGTCATACCCCCAACTATGGCTACACCTTC.